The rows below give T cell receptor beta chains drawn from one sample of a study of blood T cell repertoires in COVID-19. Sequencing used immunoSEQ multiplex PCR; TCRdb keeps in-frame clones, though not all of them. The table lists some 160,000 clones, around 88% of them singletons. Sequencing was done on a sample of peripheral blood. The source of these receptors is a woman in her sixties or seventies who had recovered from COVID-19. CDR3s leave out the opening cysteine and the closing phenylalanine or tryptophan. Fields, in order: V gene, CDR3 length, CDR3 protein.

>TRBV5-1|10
ASAREGAEAF
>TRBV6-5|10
ASRQGAGGYT
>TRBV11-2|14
ASSSPNRGGSYEQY
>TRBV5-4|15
ASSWGVAGVGYNEQF
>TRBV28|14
ASSVGLAGSSYEQY
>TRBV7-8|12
ASSLSGPGGQGV
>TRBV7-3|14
ASSLTTGTGVETQY
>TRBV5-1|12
ASSSGQTNYGYT
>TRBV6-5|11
ASGGQNNQPQH
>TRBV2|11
ASSERRGNEQF
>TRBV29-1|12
SVRADQTPYEQY
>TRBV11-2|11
ASNQGFLGKLF
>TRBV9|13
ASSVGVAGGETQY
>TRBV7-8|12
ASSPGGTGGVLF
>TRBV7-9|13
ASSQGRTGAQPQH
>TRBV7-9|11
ASSPRGGLGQY
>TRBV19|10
ASRQGNQPQH
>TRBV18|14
ASSPATGTANYGYT
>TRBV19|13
ASSPYPRQAEKLF
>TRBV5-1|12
ASSLGQDNSPLH
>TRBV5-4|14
ASSLGWEGRADTQY
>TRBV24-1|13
ATSPGGRGNQPQH
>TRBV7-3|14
ASSLMRGQTNQPQH
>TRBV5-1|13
ASSMGQGVYNEQF
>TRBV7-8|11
ASLPRWSTEAF
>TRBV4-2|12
ASSQEGGTAEAF
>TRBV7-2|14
ASSPSGGGSTGVQY
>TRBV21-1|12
ASSNGQGGNTIY
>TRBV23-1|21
ASSHPRDRGQAAASGDTDTQY
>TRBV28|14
ASSLTDRGVSYEQY
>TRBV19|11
ASSMAADTEAF
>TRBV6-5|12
ASSQAGGNQPQH